A selection of T cell receptor beta chains follows, all from one sample in a study of blood T cell repertoires in COVID-19. Clones were sequenced by immunoSEQ multiplex PCR, and TCRdb holds only the in-frame ones, with some missing. The sample has 75,000 to 90,000 clones; less than 95% are singletons. Sequenced: peripheral blood. These receptor sequences come from a man aged 18 to 29 with COVID-19, enrolled during active disease. Both conserved end residues are part of each CDR3. Each record gives: J gene, V gene, clone size, D gene, CDR3 length, CDR3 DNA, CDR3 protein. D genes are given only for firm matches. Clone size, where shown, is once, few, many, or a class for clones that have expanded.

TRBJ2-6 TRBV5-1 - - 18 TGCGCCAGCAGCTTGAAAAGAGCCCCATTCTCTGGGGCCAACGTCCTGACTTTC CASSLKRAPFSGANVLTF
TRBJ2-1 TRBV9 - - 16 TGTGCCAGCAGCCCCCGTTCCGGGGACTCCTACAATGAGCAGTTCTTC CASSPRSGDSYNEQFF
TRBJ2-2 TRBV7-8 few TRBD2 15 TGTGCCAGCAGCGGGGAGGCGGGAGTTACCGGGGAGCTGTTTTTT CASSGEAGVTGELFF
TRBJ2-5 TRBV28 - - 19 TGTGCCAGCAGAGAGAAACTACTAAGTCGCGGGGTGCGGGGAGAGACCCAGTACTTC CASREKLLSRGVRGETQYF
TRBJ1-2 TRBV2 - TRBD1 14 TGTGCCAGCAGTGCGGGACAGATCTCCTATGGCTACACCTTC CASSAGQISYGYTF
TRBJ1-6 TRBV25-1 - - 14 TGTGCCAGCAGTGGTGGTGGCACGAATTCACCCCTCCACTTT CASSGGGTNSPLHF
TRBJ1-5 TRBV3-1/TRBV3-2 once - 15 TGTGCCAGCAGCCAGGGGTGGCAGGGTACTCAGCCCCAGCATTTT CASSQGWQGTQPQHF
TRBJ2-3 TRBV28 - - 15 TGTGCCAGCAGTGCCCTGGCGGTTAGCACTGATACGCAGTATTTT CASSALAVSTDTQYF
TRBJ1-4 TRBV5-6 - TRBD1 17 TGTGCCAGCAGCTCCGCAGGGACAGGGGTATTGAATGAAAAACTGCTTTTT CASSSAGTGVLNEKLLF
TRBJ2-3 TRBV13 - TRBD2 15 TGTGCCAGCAGCCCACCCCTAGCGGGAGGAGATACGCAGTATTTT CASSPPLAGGDTQYF
TRBJ2-1 TRBV5-4 once TRBD2 16 TGTGCCAGCAGCCCCTCCCTAGCGGGAGGGCCGTGTGAGCAGTTCTTC CASSPSLAGGPCEQFF
TRBJ2-2 TRBV30 - TRBD2 16 TGTGCCTGGAGTGTTGGGGCTAGCGGGAACACCGGGGAGCTGTTTTTT CAWSVGASGNTGELFF
TRBJ2-7 TRBV6-6 - TRBD1 13 TGTGCCAGCGGGACAGGGGTGTCCTACGAGCAGTACTTC CASGTGVSYEQYF
TRBJ1-2 TRBV2 - TRBD1 14 TGTGCCAGCAGAGGGGACAGGGCTAACTATGGCTACACCTTC CASRGDRANYGYTF
TRBJ2-1 TRBV5-4 once - 13 TGTGCCAGCAGCTTGGGGGCGCGCAATGAGCAGTTCTTC CASSLGARNEQFF
TRBJ2-3 TRBV4-3 - - 16 TGCGCCAGCAGCCAAGCTCACTATCAAGTGGCAGATACGCAGTATTTT CASSQAHYQVADTQYF
TRBJ2-7 TRBV29-1 - TRBD1 14 TGCAGCGTTGACGCCTGGGACAGGGTGGGAGAGCAGTACTTC CSVDAWDRVGEQYF
TRBJ1-6 TRBV12-3/TRBV12-4 few - 12 TGTGCCAGCAGTAACTCTAATTCACCCCTCCACTTT CASSNSNSPLHF
TRBJ2-6 TRBV13 - TRBD1 18 TGTGCCAGCAGCTTAAGGCAGGGGGCCAACTCTGGGGCCAACGTCCTGACTTTC CASSLRQGANSGANVLTF
TRBJ1-2 TRBV3-1/TRBV3-2 - - 18 TGTGCCAGCAGCCAAGATCACCCGACCGGCGGGAGGGTCTATGGCTACACCTTC CASSQDHPTGGRVYGYTF
TRBJ2-1 TRBV5-1 - TRBD2 15 TGCGCCAGCAGCTTAGTAGCGGGACCTTACAATGAGCAGTTCTTC CASSLVAGPYNEQFF
TRBJ1-5 TRBV7-8 - - 14 TGTGCCAGCAGCCGACAGTATAGCAATCAGCCCCAGCATTTT CASSRQYSNQPQHF
TRBJ1-1 TRBV4-1 - - 10 TGCGTCAGGACAGTTCCTGAAGCTTTCTTT CVRTVPEAFF
TRBJ2-2 TRBV30 - - 15 TGTGCCCAAAAAATGCAGAGAGGCTGGTCCGGGGAGCTGTTTTTT CAQKMQRGWSGELFF
TRBJ1-6 TRBV6-5 - TRBD1 14 TGTGCCAGCAGAATCGACAGGGAACTTTCACCCCTCCACTTT CASRIDRELSPLHF
TRBJ1-5 TRBV28 - - 18 TGTGCCAGCAGCCTTGGTGGGACATTTCTAGGTAGCAATCAGCCCCAGCATTTT CASSLGGTFLGSNQPQHF
TRBJ1-2 TRBV24-1 - - 14 TGTGCCACCAGTGATTTGCAGTTGCCGTATGGCTACACCTTC CATSDLQLPYGYTF
TRBJ2-1 TRBV11-3 once TRBD2 16 TGTGCCAGCAGCTTGGGGACTAGCGGTTCCTACAATGAGCAGTTCTTC CASSLGTSGSYNEQFF
TRBJ2-7 TRBV20-1 - - 11 TGCAGTGGAACCCGGACTCACGAGCAGTACTTC CSGTRTHEQYF
TRBJ2-1 TRBV9 - TRBD2 16 TGTGCCAGCAGCGTCAGACTAGCCGGTAGTCGCAATGAGCAGTTCTTC CASSVRLAGSRNEQFF
TRBJ2-7 TRBV18 - - 14 TGTGCCAGCTCACGAGACGCGGGGTCGGACGAGCAGTACTTC CASSRDAGSDEQYF
TRBJ2-2 TRBV29-1 - TRBD1 16 TGCAGCGTAACCGGGACAGGGGACCGCCCCACCGGGGAGCTGTTTTTT CSVTGTGDRPTGELFF
TRBJ1-1 TRBV13 - - 13 TGTGCCAGCAGCCTAGAGGGACAAGATGAAGCTTTCTTT CASSLEGQDEAFF
TRBJ1-5 TRBV15 - TRBD1 15 TGTGCCACCAGCAGCGACAGGGGGTCAAGCCAGCCCCAGCATTTT CATSSDRGSSQPQHF
TRBJ2-7 TRBV18 - TRBD2 14 TGTGCCAGCTCATCAAGCGGGAGGGAACACGAGCAGTACTTC CASSSSGREHEQYF
TRBJ1-3 TRBV5-4 - - 13 TGTGCCAGCAGCACTGATAGCGGCCTCGCCATATATTTT CASSTDSGLAIYF
TRBJ2-2 TRBV7-9 - TRBD2 17 TGTGCCAGCAGCCCGGGGACTAGCGGGAGTTACACCGGGGAGCTGTTTTTT CASSPGTSGSYTGELFF
TRBJ1-5 TRBV30 - TRBD1 13 TGTGCCTGGAACAGGGGGGCAAATCAGCCCCAGCATTTT CAWNRGANQPQHF
TRBJ2-7 TRBV5-4 - TRBD2 18 TGTGCCAGCAGCCGTGGGACTAGCGGGAGGCCCGATTGGAACGAGCAGTACTTC CASSRGTSGRPDWNEQYF
TRBJ2-7 TRBV5-4 - TRBD1 15 TGTGCCAGCAGCCGTGGGACAGCGCACTCCTACGAGCAGTACTTC CASSRGTAHSYEQYF
TRBJ2-7 TRBV28 - TRBD2 14 TGTGCCAGCAGGTTAGCGGGAGGCTCCTACGAGCAGTACTTC CASRLAGGSYEQYF
TRBJ2-5 TRBV5-1 - TRBD1 17 TGCGCCAGCAGCTTGGGTCAGGGGGCGTATCACGGAGAGACCCAGTACTTC CASSLGQGAYHGETQYF
TRBJ2-1 TRBV12-3/TRBV12-4 - - 13 TGTGCCAGCAGTTTAGAGAAAGGCGTGGGCGAGTTCTTC CASSLEKGVGEFF
TRBJ2-1 TRBV28 once - 16 TGTGCCAGCAGTCCAACAGTGAGCAACGGAAATCATGAGCAGTTCTTC CASSPTVSNGNHEQFF
TRBJ2-3 TRBV4-3 few TRBD1 18 TGCGCCAGCAGCCAAGGAAACGTGGGACAGTTAGGGGGAGATACGCAGTATTTT CASSQGNVGQLGGDTQYF
TRBJ2-3 TRBV6-5 - TRBD2 16 TGTGCCAGCAGTTACAGAGGACTAGCGGAAACAGATACGCAGTATTTT CASSYRGLAETDTQYF
TRBJ2-7 TRBV9 - TRBD2 19 TGTGCCAGCAGCGTAGGGGCATCTACTAGCGGGCGACCCTCCTACGAGCAGTACTTC CASSVGASTSGRPSYEQYF
TRBJ1-1 TRBV7-9 - - 12 TGTGCCAGCAGCCTCAGGGACACTGAAGCTTTCTTT CASSLRDTEAFF
TRBJ2-7 TRBV5-4 - - 15 TGTGCCAGCACCTCCGGAGGGGACAGTAAATACGAGCAGTACTTC CASTSGGDSKYEQYF
TRBJ1-2 TRBV2 - - 13 TGTGCCAGCAGTTTACAGGGAAACTATGGCTACACCTTC CASSLQGNYGYTF
TRBJ2-1 TRBV24-1 - - 19 TGTGCCACCAGTGATGGAGGAACGGGTCGGTTTGGGTATTACAATGAGCAGTTCTTC CATSDGGTGRFGYYNEQFF
TRBJ1-5 TRBV6-2/TRBV6-3 - TRBD1 17 TGTGCCAGCAGTTATCGACCGGACAGGTATAGCAATCAGCCCCAGCATTTT CASSYRPDRYSNQPQHF
TRBJ1-3 TRBV7-2 - - 15 TGTGCCAGCAGCTTAGCCGCGGGGGCTGGAAACACCATATATTTT CASSLAAGAGNTIYF
TRBJ1-5 TRBV7-2 - - 15 TGTGCCAGCAGCCCCCAGTACAGCCTTCAACGGCCCCAGCATTTT CASSPQYSLQRPQHF